The 28 T cell receptor beta chains presented below share a single source sample, sequenced in a study of cytomegalovirus exposure and HLA in healthy donors (TCRdb year 2017). The library was made by the immunoSEQ multiplex PCR assay. The multiplex PCR relied on a mix of 60 forward primers for TCR Vbeta segments and 13 reverse primers for TCR Jbeta segments. Entries here come from immuneACCESS through TCRdb and include only in-frame sequences with V and J called. Some clones fail to appear in such tables; in the studies checked, an unresolved V gene covers under half of the shortfall, and the cause of the remainder is unknown. The sample records approximately 100,000 clones, 60% to 85% of which are singletons. The leading ten clones occupy over 4.5% of the sample. Sequences were obtained from PBMCs. These receptors originate from a woman between 18 and 29 years old in good health and CMV-seropositive.

V is TRBV6-6 and J is TRBJ2-3; D uncertain. The CDR3 totals 11 residues. V was trimmed by 5 bases and J by 5 bases, leaving 5 bases between them. From germline, CDR1 is MNHNY and CDR2 SVGAGI (reference sequence). The CDR3 reads CASSIRDTQYF. The CDR3 coding sequence is TGTGCCAGCAGTATCAGAGATACGCAGTATTTT.

This chain links TRBV18 with TRBJ2-7, with 7 bases lining up with TRBD1. The junction had 7 bases not matched to a gene; V was cut back by 5 bases and J by 6 bases. The CDR3 covers 13 residues. Germline-derived CDR1 and CDR2 are KGHSH and LQKENI. CDR3 in DNA: TGTGCCAGCTCAATGAGGACAGGTGGCGAGCAGTACTTC. Encoded protein: CASSMRTGGEQYF.

The chain couples TRBV30 to TRBJ2-7, with 8 positions matching TRBD2. Germline V gene lookup returns CDR1 GTSNPN and CDR2 SVGIG (reference sequence). The CDR3 spans 11 residues. V lost 7 bases, J lost 4 bases, and 3 bases stayed unmatched. The CDR3: CASLAAYEQYF. CDR3 DNA sequence: TGTGCCTCACTAGCGGCATACGAGCAGTACTTC. Variable domain in full (rest from reference TRBV30 and TRBJ2-7): SQTIHQWPATLVQPVGSPLSLECTVEGTSNPNLYWYRQAAGRGLQLLFYSVGIGQISSEVPQNLSASRPQDRQFILSSKKLLLSDSGFYLCASLAAYEQYFGPGTRLTVT.

The genes are TRBV28 and TRBJ2-7, with 9 bases that match TRBD2. The CDR3 is 16 amino acids. From germline, CDR1 is MDHEN and CDR2 SYDVKM. The trim removed 4 bases at V and 2 bases at J, leaving 9 bases unmatched. The CDR3 spells CASSSPSTSGTYEQYF. CDR3 in DNA: TGTGCCAGCAGTTCACCCTCGACTAGCGGAACCTACGAGCAGTACTTC.

This sequence joins TRBV19 and TRBJ1-3; no definite D call. V was cut by 5 bases and J by 3 bases, with 8 bases left in between. Germline-derived CDR1 and CDR2 are LNHDA and SQIVND (reference sequence). The CDR3 runs to 13 residues. The CDR3 protein is CASSPQNGNTIYF. CDR3 coding DNA: TGTGCCAGTAGTCCACAGAATGGAAACACCATATATTTT.

The chain's CDR3 is CASSLNGRYNEQFF. The CDR3 DNA follows: TGTGCCAGCAGTCTGAATGGTCGGTACAATGAGCAGTTCTTC. V is TRBV6-5 and J is TRBJ2-1; D is ambiguous. The germline V gene has CDR1 MNHEY and CDR2 SVGAGI. Trimming took off 5 bases at V and 4 bases at J, with 12 bases between the two ends. CDR3 size: 14 residues.

The chain uses TRBV7-3 and TRBJ2-1, with TRBD2 identical over 11 bases. The germline V gene encodes CDR1 SGHTA and CDR2 FQGTGA. The V and J ends lost 5 bases and 3 bases, in that order; junction bases with no gene match: 6. This CDR3 comprises 16 residues. CDR3 coding DNA: TGTGCCAGCAGCGTCATTACTAGCGGGGGCTACAATGAGCAGTTCTTC. It encodes CASSVITSGGYNEQFF.

Turning to this clone: An end of the junction differs from the germline gene, which may be a read error. This sequence joins TRBV2 and TRBJ1-5; D is uncertain. This CDR3 comprises 13 residues. Germline V lookup: CDR1 SNHLY, CDR2 FYNNEI. CDR3 protein: CASREDTYQPQHF. In DNA, the CDR3 is TGTGCCAGCAGAGAAGACACCTATCAGCCCCAGCATTTT.

The V and J genes are TRBV6-5 and TRBJ2-7; 8 bases align to TRBD2. The V gene's germline CDR1 is MNHEY and CDR2 SVGAGI. The CDR3 runs 15 residues. Trimming took 0 bases from V and 5 from J; bases not matched to a gene: 6. The CDR3 DNA is TGTGCCAGCAGTTACTCGAGCGGGAGCGAAAACGAGCAGTACTTC. As protein: CASSYSSGSENEQYF.

The V gene is TRBV2, the J gene TRBJ1-2; perhaps TRBD1 as D (6 bases). This CDR3 is built from 14 residues. V was cut by 6 bases and J by 2 bases, with 13 bases left in between. Germline V gene lookup returns CDR1 SNHLY and CDR2 FYNNEI. CDR3 loop: CASSGQKTNYGYTF. The CDR3 DNA is TGTGCCAGCAGCGGACAGAAAACGAACTATGGCTACACCTTC.

V is TRBV9 and J is TRBJ2-3; D remains ambiguous. The germline V gene encodes CDR1 SGDLS and CDR2 YYNGEE. This CDR3 region has 13 residues. V was trimmed by 3 bases and J by 0 bases, leaving 5 bases between them. Written as DNA, the CDR3 is TGTGCCAGCAGCGCCACTAGCACAGATACGCAGTATTTT. It translates to CASSATSTDTQYF.

The V gene is TRBV5-1, the J gene TRBJ1-2; D not resolved. This CDR3 is built from 17 residues. Germline loops: CDR1 SGHRS, CDR2 YFSETQ. The V and J ends lost 0 bases and 6 bases respectively, with 21 bases between them. The CDR3 region is CASSLVIGGLERDGYTF. The CDR3 DNA is TGCGCCAGCAGCTTGGTCATCGGCGGTCTTGAAAGAGATGGCTACACCTTC.

The chain has TRBV2 and TRBJ2-7; 8 nucleotides match TRBD1. The trim removed 2 bases at V and 4 bases at J, leaving 10 bases unmatched. The CDR3 spans 16 residues. Looked up from germline, CDR1 is SNHLY and CDR2 is FYNNEI. In nucleotides, the CDR3 is TGTGCCAGCAGTGAATGGGGGACGGACAGGGAGTACGAGCAGTACTTC. Translated, it gives CASSEWGTDREYEQYF.

The V and J genes are TRBV10-3 and TRBJ1-6; D is uncertain. Trimming took off 2 bases at V and 7 bases at J, with 12 bases between the two ends. Germline V gene data show CDR1 as ENHRY and CDR2 as SYGVKD. The CDR3 is 15 amino acids. The CDR3 region is CAISEDTKTNSPLHF. The CDR3 coding sequence is TGTGCCATCAGTGAGGACACCAAGACCAATTCACCCCTCCACTTT.

The chain recombines TRBV27 with TRBJ1-1, with 10 bases identical to TRBD1. The CDR3 sequence is 15 residues long. The V segment lost 4 bases and the J segment 4 bases; nucleotides outside the gene matches: 6. Germline values: CDR1 MNHEY, CDR2 SMNVEV (reference sequence). For the CDR3, the DNA is TGTGCCAGCAGTTCCCAGGGACAGGGGTCCACTGAAGCTTTCTTT. Translating gives CASSSQGQGSTEAFF.

The chain uses TRBV5-1 and TRBJ2-3; D might be TRBD2 (6 bases). Trimming shortened V by 0 bases and J by 2 bases, and 10 bases separated the two germline ends. Per germline, CDR1 SGHRS and CDR2 YFSETQ. This CDR3 spans 15 amino acids. Here the CDR3 reads CASSLEAGDTDTQYF. As DNA, the CDR3 is TGCGCCAGCAGCTTGGAAGCGGGTGACACAGATACGCAGTATTTT.

A few counts support this clone. V is TRBV29-1 and J is TRBJ1-3; tentative D call: TRBD1 (5 bases). V was cut by 0 bases and J by 2 bases, with 11 bases left in between. Germline V gene data show CDR1 as SQVTM and CDR2 as ANQGSEA. This CDR3 has 15 amino acids. Here the CDR3 reads CSVEDRVYAGNTIYF. CDR3 DNA: TGCAGCGTTGAAGACAGGGTGTACGCTGGAAACACCATATATTTT. Full variable domain (outside the CDR3, taken from reference TRBV29-1 and TRBJ1-3): SAVISQKPSRDICQRGTSLTIQCQVDSQVTMMFWYRQQPGQSLTLIATANQGSEATYESGFVIDKFPISRPNLTFSTLTVSNMSPEDSSIYLCSVEDRVYAGNTIYFGEGSWLTVV.

The CDR3 loop reads CAWSASELSGNTIYF. CDR3 DNA sequence: TGTGCCTGGAGTGCTTCGGAGTTGTCTGGAAACACCATATATTTT. The genes are TRBV30 and TRBJ1-3, with D hard to call. Germline V gene data show CDR1 as GTSNPN and CDR2 as SVGIG (reference sequence). Trimming shortened V by 1 base and J by 1 base, and 11 bases separated the two germline ends. This CDR3 has 15 amino acids.

This sequence joins TRBV6-5 and TRBJ2-5; 7 nucleotides line up with TRBD1. Germline trimming cut 5 bases from V and 5 bases from J; bases unmatched to any gene: 11. The CDR3 contains 15 residues. Germline V gene sequence: CDR1 MNHEY, CDR2 SVGAGI. The CDR3 DNA reads as TGTGCCAGCAGTAACGGACAGGCGCCGGGGGAGACCCAGTACTTC. Its protein product is CASSNGQAPGETQYF.

The chain carries TRBV2 and TRBJ1-4, with 7 bases fitting TRBD1. Germline loops: CDR1 SNHLY, CDR2 FYNNEI. The CDR3 loop spans 15 amino acids. V shed 3 bases, J shed 0 bases, and the junction held 1 base outside the gene matches. CDR3 in amino acids: CASSEQGATNEKLFF. In DNA, the CDR3 is TGTGCCAGCAGTGAGCAGGGGGCAACTAATGAAAAACTGTTTTTT.

The chain recombines TRBV19 with TRBJ1-5; 9 nucleotides agree with TRBD1. Per the germline V gene, CDR1 is LNHDA and CDR2 is SQIVND (reference sequence). The length of the CDR3 is 18 residues. With 4 bases clipped from V and 0 bases from J, the junction kept 10 bases outside the gene matches. The CDR3, as DNA: TGTGCCAGTAGTACAGACCGGGACAGGGTGTTTAGCAATCAGCCCCAGCATTTT. The encoded protein is CASSTDRDRVFSNQPQHF.

This clone was seen more than once but under ten times. The chain links TRBV6-6 to TRBJ1-1, with D uncertain. CDR3 length equals 14 residues. In germline, CDR1 is MNHNY, CDR2 SVGAGI (reference sequence). V was pared by 5 bases and J by 7 bases, with 17 bases between. DNA for the CDR3: TGTGCCAGCAGTGTTCGACTCGGGAAAGGTGAAGCTTTCTTT. Translation: CASSVRLGKGEAFF.

The V and J genes are TRBV6-6 and TRBJ2-5; possibly TRBD1 for D (5 bases). From germline, CDR1 is MNHNY and CDR2 SVGAGI (reference sequence). Trimming left V 0 bases short and J 3 bases short, with 8 bases between. The CDR3 covers 14 residues. The DNA of the CDR3 is TGTGCCAGCAGTTACTCCGCCAGGGAAGAGACCCAGTACTTC. Protein: CASSYSAREETQYF.

This clone showed up just a few times. This chain uses TRBV27 with TRBJ2-6, with 7 bases that match TRBD1. V gave up 3 bases and J gave up 0 bases; unmatched junction bases: 14. This CDR3 is built from 20 residues. Per the germline V gene, CDR1 is MNHEY and CDR2 is SMNVEV (reference sequence). This chain's CDR3 is CASSFLGRGILSSGANVLTF. The CDR3 nucleotides read TGTGCCAGCAGTTTTCTTGGCAGGGGGATCCTTAGCTCTGGGGCCAACGTCCTGACTTTC.

The rearrangement uses TRBV7-9 and TRBJ1-2; D might be TRBD1 (5 bases). CDR1 SEHNR and CDR2 FQNEAQ come from the germline V gene (reference sequence). This CDR3 contains 18 residues. The V end was cut by 5 bases, the J end by 2 bases, with 24 bases between. CDR3 sequence (DNA): TGTGCCAGCAGCCTCCTCCCCGGGACTCTCTCTTCAAACTATGGCTACACCTTC. This encodes CASSLLPGTLSSNYGYTF.

The table lists this clone with a few counts. This sequence joins TRBV6-1 and TRBJ2-1; weak D call: TRBD1 (6 bases). The germline V gene encodes CDR1 MNHNS and CDR2 SASEGT. V was pared by 6 bases and J by 8 bases, with 11 bases between. This CDR3 is 12 amino acids long. The CDR3 nucleotides read TGTGCCAGCAGGCCAACAGGGTATGAGCAGTTCTTC. It yields the protein CASRPTGYEQFF.

The V and J genes are TRBV2 and TRBJ1-3, with D uncertain. Germline V gene sequence: CDR1 SNHLY, CDR2 FYNNEI. The CDR3 sequence is 14 residues long. The V gene lost 2 bases and the J gene lost 3 bases, with 8 bases spanning the gap. The DNA for the CDR3 is TGTGCCAGCAGTGAATTACTGATTGGAAACACCATATATTTT. Residues: CASSELLIGNTIYF.

This clone was observed a few times. The chain couples TRBV14 to TRBJ2-1; 7 bases line up with TRBD2. V lost 2 bases, J lost 6 bases, and 7 bases stayed unmatched. This CDR3 is built from 15 residues. Germline-derived CDR1 and CDR2 are SGHDN and FVKESK. Written as DNA, the CDR3 is TGTGCCAGCAGCCAACGGACTAGGATGATCAATGAGCAGTTCTTC. This translates into CASSQRTRMINEQFF. Full variable domain (rest looked up from reference TRBV14 and TRBJ2-1): EAGVTQFPSHSVIEKGQTVTLRCDPISGHDNLYWYRRVMGKEIKFLLHFVKESKQDESGMPNNRFLAERTGGTYSTLKVQPAELEDSGVYFCASSQRTRMINEQFFGPGTRLTVL.